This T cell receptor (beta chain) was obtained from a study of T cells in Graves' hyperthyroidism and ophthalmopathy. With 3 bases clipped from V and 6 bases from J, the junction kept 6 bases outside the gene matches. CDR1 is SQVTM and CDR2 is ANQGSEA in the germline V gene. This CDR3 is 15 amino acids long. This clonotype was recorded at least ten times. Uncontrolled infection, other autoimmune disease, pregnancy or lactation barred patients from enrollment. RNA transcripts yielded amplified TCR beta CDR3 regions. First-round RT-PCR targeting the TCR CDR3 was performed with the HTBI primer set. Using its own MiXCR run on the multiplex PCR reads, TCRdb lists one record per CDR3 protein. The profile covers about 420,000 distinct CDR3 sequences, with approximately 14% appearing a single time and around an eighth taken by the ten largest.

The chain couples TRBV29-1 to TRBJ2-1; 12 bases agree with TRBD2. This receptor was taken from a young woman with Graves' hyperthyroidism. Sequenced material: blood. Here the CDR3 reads CSVDRLAGETNEQFF. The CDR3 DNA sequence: TGCAGCGTTGACCGACTAGCGGGAGAAACCAATGAGCAGTTCTTC.